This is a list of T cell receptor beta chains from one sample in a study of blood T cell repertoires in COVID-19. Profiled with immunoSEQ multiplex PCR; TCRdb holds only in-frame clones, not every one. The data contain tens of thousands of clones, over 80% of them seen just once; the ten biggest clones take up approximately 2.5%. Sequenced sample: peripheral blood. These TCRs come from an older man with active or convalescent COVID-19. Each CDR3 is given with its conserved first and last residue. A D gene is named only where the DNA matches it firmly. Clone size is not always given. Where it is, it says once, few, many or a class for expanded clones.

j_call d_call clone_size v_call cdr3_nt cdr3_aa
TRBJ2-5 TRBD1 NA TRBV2 TGTGCCAGCAGGTCGGGACAGTTGGGAGAGACCCAGTACTTC CASRSGQLGETQYF
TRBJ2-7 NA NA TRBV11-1 TGTGCCAGCAGCTCCCACCAGACACTAGCCTACGAGCAGTACTTC CASSSHQTLAYEQYF
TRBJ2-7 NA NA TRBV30 TGTGCCTGGAGTGCGGGGGAGATCTACGAGCAGTACTTC CAWSAGEIYEQYF
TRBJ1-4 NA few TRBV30 TGTGCCTGGACCAGGGGACCTCTAGCTAATGAAAAACTGTTTTTT CAWTRGPLANEKLFF
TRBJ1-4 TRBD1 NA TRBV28 TGTGCCAGCAGTCCCCGGGGACAGGATGAAAAACTGTTTTTT CASSPRGQDEKLFF
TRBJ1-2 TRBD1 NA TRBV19 TGTGCCACCCCAGGGGGCGAGTATGGCTACACCTTC CATPGGEYGYTF
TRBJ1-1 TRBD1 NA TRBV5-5 TGTGCCAGCAGCCCCCGGGACAGGGGAGGCACTGAAGCTTTCTTT CASSPRDRGGTEAFF
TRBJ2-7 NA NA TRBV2 TGTGCCAGCAGTGAAATCGGGAGTTCGGGATACGAGCAGTACTTC CASSEIGSSGYEQYF
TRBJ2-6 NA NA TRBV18 TGTGCCAGCTCACCCACAGATGGACAGCGCTCTGGGGCCAACGTCCTGACTTTC CASSPTDGQRSGANVLTF
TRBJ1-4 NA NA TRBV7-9 TGTGCCAGCAGCTTTTTAAACCCTACAGGGTCCGGAAAACTGTTTTTT CASSFLNPTGSGKLFF
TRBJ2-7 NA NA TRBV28 TGTGCCAGCAGTTTATTTGGACACCCCAGCTCCTACGAGCAGTACTTC CASSLFGHPSSYEQYF
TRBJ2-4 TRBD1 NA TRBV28 TGTGCCAGCAACACGAGGGGGCCTGGACTAGCCAAAAACATTCAGTACTTC CASNTRGPGLAKNIQYF
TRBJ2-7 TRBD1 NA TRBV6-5 TGTGCCAGCAGCAGGGGGCTTCCCTACGAGCAGTACTTC CASSRGLPYEQYF
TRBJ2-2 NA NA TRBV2 TGTGCCAGCAGTGAAGCCGGGATCGGGGAGCTGTTTTTT CASSEAGIGELFF
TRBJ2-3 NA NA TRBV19 TGTGCCAGTAGTATCCGCAGGACAGATACGCAGTATTTT CASSIRRTDTQYF
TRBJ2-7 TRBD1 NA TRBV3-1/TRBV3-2 TGTGCCAGCAGCCTCCGGACAGGGGAGCAGTACTTC CASSLRTGEQYF
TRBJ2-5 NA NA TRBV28 TGTGCCAGCAGCCCCCACGGGAAGGTTAAAGAGACCCAGTACTTC CASSPHGKVKETQYF
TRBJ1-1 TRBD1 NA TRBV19 TGTGCCAGTAGGGGGACAGGGTGGACTGAAGCTTTCTTT CASRGTGWTEAFF
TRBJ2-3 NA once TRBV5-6 TGTGCCAGCAGCTTGGTCGGACAGCCCTACAGGGCAGATACGCAGTATTTT CASSLVGQPYRADTQYF
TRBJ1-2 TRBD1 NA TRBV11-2 TGTGCCAGCAGCAAGGACAGGAACTATGGCTACACCTTC CASSKDRNYGYTF
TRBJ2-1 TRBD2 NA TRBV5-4 TGTGCCAGCAGCTTCATGGGGACTAGCGACAATGAGCAGTTCTTC CASSFMGTSDNEQFF
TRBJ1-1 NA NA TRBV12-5 TGTGCTAGTGGTTTGGTCTTGGGGGCCTATGGGAGCACTGAAGCTTTCTTT CASGLVLGAYGSTEAFF
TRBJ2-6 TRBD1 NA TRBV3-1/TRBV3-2 TGTGCCAGCAGCCCTAACCGGGACAGGGGGCGATTTACTGGGGCCAACGTCCTGACTTTC CASSPNRDRGRFTGANVLTF
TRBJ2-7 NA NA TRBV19 TGTGCCAGTAGTACAACACCGGGGTCCTACGAGCAGTACTTC CASSTTPGSYEQYF
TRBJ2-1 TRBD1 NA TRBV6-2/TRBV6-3 TGTGCCAGCAGTACAAGGACAGGGGGCGAATACAATGAGCAGTTCTTC CASSTRTGGEYNEQFF
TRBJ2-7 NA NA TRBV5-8 TGTGCCAGCCGGACTCGTTCCCCCTACGAGCAGTACTTC CASRTRSPYEQYF
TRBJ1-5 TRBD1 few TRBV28 TGTGCCAGCAGACGTAGACAGGGCGTTAATGCGGGTCAGCCCCAGCATTTT CASRRRQGVNAGQPQHF
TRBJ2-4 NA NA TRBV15 TGTGCCACCAGCAGGTTCCGGGGAATCGGGACCAAAAACATTCAGTACTTC CATSRFRGIGTKNIQYF
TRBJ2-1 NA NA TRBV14 TGTGCCAGCAGCCGCAGAGGTTCACCCCTCGTGGAGCAGTTCTTC CASSRRGSPLVEQFF
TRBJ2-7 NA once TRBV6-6 TGTGCCAGCAGTTACATCCGGGCAGGGGCCGAGCAGTACTTC CASSYIRAGAEQYF
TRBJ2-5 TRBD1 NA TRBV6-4 TGTGCCAGCAGTGAAAGACAGGGGCTCTTGACCCAGTACTTC CASSERQGLLTQYF
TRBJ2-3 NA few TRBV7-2 TGTGCCAGCAGCTTAGCAGAGAGGGCAGGAGATACGCAGTATTTT CASSLAERAGDTQYF
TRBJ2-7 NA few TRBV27 TGTGCCAGCAGTACAGTGGCGAGCTCCTACGAGCAGTACTTC CASSTVASSYEQYF
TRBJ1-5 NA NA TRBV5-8 TGTGCCAGCAGCTTCCGTTCACAGCATCAGCCCCAGCATTTT CASSFRSQHQPQHF
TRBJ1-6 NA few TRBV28 TGTGCCAGCAGTGCCACGTTAGGCTATCGGGGACCCCTCCACTTT CASSATLGYRGPLHF
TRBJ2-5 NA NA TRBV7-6 TGTGCCAGCAGCCCTAACAGGGATCCTTTTGGGACCCAGTACTTC CASSPNRDPFGTQYF
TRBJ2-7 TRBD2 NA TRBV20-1 TGCAGTGCTAGTCTAGCGGGGGCTCATGGCGAGCAGTACTTC CSASLAGAHGEQYF
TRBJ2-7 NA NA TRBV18 TGTGCCAGCTCACCAGCCGGCGAGCAGTACTTC CASSPAGEQYF
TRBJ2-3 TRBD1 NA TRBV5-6 TGTGCCAGCAGCCCTCGACAGGGGGGCACAGATACGCAGTATTTT CASSPRQGGTDTQYF
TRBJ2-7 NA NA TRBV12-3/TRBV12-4 TGTGCCAGCACTCTAGGAGAGGAAGAGCAGTACTTC CASTLGEEEQYF
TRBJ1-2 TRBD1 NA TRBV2 TGTGCCAGCAGTGAAGGGCCCGGGACAGGCCTTTATGGCTACACCTTC CASSEGPGTGLYGYTF
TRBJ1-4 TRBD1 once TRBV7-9 TGTGCCAGCAGCTCGGACAGGGTTCGCGAAAAACTGTTTTTT CASSSDRVREKLFF
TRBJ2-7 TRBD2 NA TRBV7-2 TGTGCCAGCAGCTTAGATAGTCTAGCGGGAGTGAGAGAGCAGTACTTC CASSLDSLAGVREQYF
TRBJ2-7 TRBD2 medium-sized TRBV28 TGTGCCAGCAGTTCAGCGGGAGGTCCATCCTACGAGCAGTACTTC CASSSAGGPSYEQYF
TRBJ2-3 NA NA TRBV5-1 TGCGCCAGCAGCTTGGGGGGTCTAAACAGGGTCACAGATACGCAGTATTTT CASSLGGLNRVTDTQYF
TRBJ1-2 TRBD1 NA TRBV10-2 TGCGCCAGCAGGGGCGGAGGGACAGGGGAACATGGCTACACCTTC CASRGGGTGEHGYTF